This is a list of T cell receptor beta chains from one sample in a study of control samples from healthy donors and cancer patients. Assay used: immunoSEQ multiplex PCR; TCRdb lists only in-frame clones, some missing. This table has roughly 120,000 clones, about 83% appearing once. Sequencing input: blood. The receptors here all came from a man in his thirties or forties in good health. Both conserved end residues are part of each CDR3. D genes are given only for firm matches. A row's size may be missing; if present it is once, few, many or a size class.

j_call clone_size v_call d_call cdr3_aa cdr3_nt
TRBJ2-1 . TRBV18 . CASSPPVGQGTYNEQFF TGTGCCAGCTCACCACCAGTGGGGCAGGGAACCTACAATGAGCAGTTCTTC
TRBJ1-5 . TRBV2 . CASSEREGFNQPQHF TGTGCCAGCAGTGAACGGGAAGGGTTCAATCAGCCCCAGCATTTT
TRBJ1-2 . TRBV19 . CAIRTAQGYGYTF TGTGCCATACGGACAGCACAGGGCTATGGCTACACCTTC
TRBJ2-3 . TRBV18 TRBD2 CASSPGGEDTQYF TGTGCCAGCTCCCCCGGGGGGGAAGATACGCAGTATTTT
TRBJ1-1 . TRBV14 . CASSQDIRGGDAFF TGTGCCAGCAGCCAAGATATTCGGGGGGGAGATGCTTTCTTT
TRBJ2-2 . TRBV7-2 TRBD1 CASSTYRGSNTGELFF TGTGCCAGCAGCACTTACAGGGGGTCGAACACCGGGGAGCTGTTTTTT
TRBJ2-2 . TRBV3-1/TRBV3-2 . CASSRSTGELFF TGTGCCAGCAGCAGGAGCACCGGGGAGCTGTTTTTT
TRBJ1-2 . TRBV30 . CAWSPYGNYGYTF TGTGCCTGGAGCCCTTATGGGAACTATGGCTACACCTTC
TRBJ1-1 . TRBV11-2 . CASSLVGGTEAFF TGTGCCAGCAGCTTAGTCGGGGGCACTGAAGCTTTCTTT
TRBJ1-1 . TRBV19 . CASRSRVMNTEAFF TGTGCCAGTAGGTCGAGAGTTATGAACACTGAAGCTTTCTTT
TRBJ1-3 once TRBV19 TRBD1 CASSISPATGEHRNTIYF TGTGCCAGTAGTATCTCCCCAGCGACAGGGGAGCACAGAAACACCATATATTTT
TRBJ1-2 . TRBV9 TRBD1 CASRGTDYGYTF TGTGCCAGCAGGGGGACAGATTATGGCTACACCTTC
TRBJ1-4 . TRBV4-1 . CASSRALEKLFF TGCGCCAGCAGCCGGGCCCTTGAAAAACTGTTTTTT
TRBJ2-3 . TRBV5-5 TRBD1 CASSLGPTGGGDTQYF TGTGCCAGCAGCTTGGGACCGACAGGGGGCGGGGATACGCAGTATTTT
TRBJ2-2 . TRBV6-2/TRBV6-3 TRBD1 CASSYGRTGMGELFF TGTGCCAGCAGTTACGGCCGGACAGGCATGGGGGAGCTGTTTTTT
TRBJ1-6 . TRBV10-3 TRBD1 CASGQGDSPLHF TGTGCCTCGGGACAGGGGGACTCACCCCTCCACTTT
TRBJ1-1 . TRBV19 . CASSIEDTENTEAFF TGTGCCAGTAGTATAGAGGACACAGAGAACACTGAAGCTTTCTTT
TRBJ2-1 once TRBV27 TRBD1 CASQRTGAYNEQFF TGTGCCAGCCAGAGGACAGGGGCCTACAATGAGCAGTTCTTC
TRBJ1-2 . TRBV10-3 . CAILSGEMNGYTF TGTGCCATCCTATCAGGGGAAATGAATGGCTACACCTTC
TRBJ1-3 . TRBV6-1 TRBD1 CASSPGQDGRTIYF TGTGCCAGCAGTCCTGGACAGGACGGCCGCACCATATATTTT
TRBJ1-1 once TRBV19 TRBD1 CASSMGQLNTEAFF TGTGCCAGTAGTATGGGACAGCTGAACACTGAAGCTTTCTTT
TRBJ1-5 . TRBV11-2 . CASSLDVAGPGNQPQHF TGTGCCAGCAGCTTAGATGTGGCAGGCCCGGGCAATCAGCCCCAGCATTTT
TRBJ1-5 . TRBV29-1 . CSVAGADQPQHF TGCAGCGTTGCGGGGGCTGATCAGCCCCAGCATTTT
TRBJ2-5 . TRBV29-1 . CSVVTSGQETQYF TGCAGCGTTGTAACGTCAGGGCAAGAGACCCAGTACTTC
TRBJ1-3 . TRBV3-1/TRBV3-2 TRBD1 CASSLGTDSGNTIYF TGTGCCAGCAGTTTAGGGACAGACTCTGGAAACACCATATATTTT
TRBJ2-5 . TRBV29-1 TRBD1 CSAGTARETQYF TGCAGCGCCGGGACAGCCCGAGAGACCCAGTACTTC
TRBJ1-6 . TRBV5-1 . CASSLVSGAHNSPLHF TGCGCCAGCAGCTTGGTCTCGGGGGCGCATAATTCACCCCTCCACTTT
TRBJ1-5 few TRBV5-1 . CASSLRGSQPQHF TGCGCCAGCAGCTTGAGGGGTAGCCAGCCCCAGCATTTT
TRBJ2-6 . TRBV19 . CASRTQVSGANVLTF TGTGCCAGTAGGACACAGGTTTCTGGGGCCAACGTCCTGACTTTC
TRBJ1-5 . TRBV5-8 TRBD1 CASSSGISGGIGGQPQHF TGTGCCAGCAGCTCAGGTATCTCAGGGGGTATCGGTGGCCAGCCCCAGCATTTT
TRBJ1-2 . TRBV5-8 TRBD1 CASSLWTGGDYGYTF TGTGCCAGCAGCTTATGGACAGGGGGCGACTATGGCTACACCTTC
TRBJ2-1 . TRBV5-1 TRBD2 CASSTSGGRYNEQFF TGCGCCAGCAGCACTTCGGGGGGGCGCTACAATGAGCAGTTCTTC
TRBJ1-1 . TRBV5-4 . CASRKGNGRGEAFF TGTGCCAGCAGAAAGGGGAACGGCCGGGGTGAAGCTTTCTTT
TRBJ1-5 . TRBV30 . CAWTNGLNNQPQHF TGTGCCTGGACCAACGGGCTGAACAATCAGCCCCAGCATTTT
TRBJ2-1 . TRBV5-5 TRBD1 CASSSDRGNDNEQFF TGTGCCAGCAGCTCCGACAGGGGTAACGACAATGAGCAGTTCTTC